Shown below are 3 T cell receptor beta chains from a single sample sequenced in a study of T-cell reconstitution after alpha-beta-depleted transplantation in children. This sample's TCRbeta library carried unique molecular identifier barcodes. TCRdb reanalysed the PCR reads using MiXCR and keeps one entry per CDR3 protein. Of about 980,000 distinct CDR3 sequences listed, about 30% are singletons. The sequencing here drew on PBMCs, mostly from graft donor cells, taken 360 days after TCRalphabeta/CD19-depleted stem cell transplant. Source of these receptors: a boy less than two years old who had a stem cell transplant for SCID, so the T cells may come from the graft donor.

The chain recombines TRBV29-1 with TRBJ2-2; 10 bases are shared with TRBD1. This CDR3 contains 13 residues. Germline loops: CDR1 SQVTM, CDR2 ANQGSEA. Trimming removed 6 bases from V and 7 bases from J; junction bases left unmatched: 5. The CDR3 sequence: CSVRTGGGGELFF. In DNA form, the CDR3 reads TGCAGCGTCCGGACAGGGGGGGGCGGGGAGCTGTTTTTT.

The gene calls are TRBV5-1 and TRBJ1-1; the D gene is possibly TRBD1 (6 bases). The CDR3 length is 14 residues. V dropped 1 base and J dropped 5 bases, with 12 bases sitting between them. Germline CDR1 is SGHRS and CDR2 is YFSETQ. The CDR3 region is CASSLRGGETEAFF. DNA of the CDR3: TGCGCCAGCAGCTTGCGAGGGGGAGAGACTGAAGCTTTCTTT.

The rearrangement joins TRBV6-5 to TRBJ2-6, with D maybe TRBD2 (5 bases). From germline, CDR1 is MNHEY and CDR2 SVGAGI. V lost 0 bases and J lost 5, with 20 bases in between. CDR3 length: 19 residues. CDR3 residues: CASSYSGQRRGTWANVLTF. CDR3 DNA sequence: TGTGCCAGCAGTTACTCGGGCCAGCGACGGGGAACCTGGGCCAACGTCCTGACTTTC.